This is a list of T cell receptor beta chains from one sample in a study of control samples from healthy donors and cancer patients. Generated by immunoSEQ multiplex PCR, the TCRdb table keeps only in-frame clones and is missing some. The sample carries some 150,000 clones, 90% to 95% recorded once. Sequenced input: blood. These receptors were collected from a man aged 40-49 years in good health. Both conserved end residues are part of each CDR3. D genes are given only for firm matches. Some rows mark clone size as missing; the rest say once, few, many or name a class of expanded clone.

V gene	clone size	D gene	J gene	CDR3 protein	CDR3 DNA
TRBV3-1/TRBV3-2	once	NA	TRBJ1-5	CASSQGSNQPQHF	TGTGCCAGCAGCCAGGGGAGCAATCAGCCCCAGCATTTT
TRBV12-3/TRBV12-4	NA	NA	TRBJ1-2	CASSSPLGFVF	TGTGCCAGCAGTTCCCCCTTAGGGTTTGTATTC
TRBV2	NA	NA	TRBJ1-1	CASREEDSMNTEAFF	TGTGCCAGCAGGGAAGAGGACAGCATGAACACTGAAGCTTTCTTT
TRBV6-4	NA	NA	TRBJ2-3	CASSDGQPTDTQYF	TGTGCCAGCAGTGACGGCCAACCCACAGATACGCAGTATTTT
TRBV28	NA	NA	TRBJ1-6	CASSPSTGYNSPLHF	TGTGCCAGCAGTCCATCTACAGGGTATAATTCACCCCTCCACTTT
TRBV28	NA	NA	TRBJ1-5	CASTTDSNQPQHF	TGTGCCAGCACCACAGACAGCAATCAGCCCCAGCATTTT
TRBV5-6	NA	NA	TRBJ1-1	CASSLNRLNTEAFF	TGTGCCAGCAGCTTGAACAGGCTAAACACTGAAGCTTTCTTT
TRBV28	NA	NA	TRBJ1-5	CASSLGGGATPQHF	TGTGCCAGCAGTTTAGGAGGGGGAGCGACGCCCCAGCATTTT
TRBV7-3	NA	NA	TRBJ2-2	CASSKGSTGELFF	TGTGCCAGCTCTAAGGGTAGCACCGGGGAGCTGTTTTTT
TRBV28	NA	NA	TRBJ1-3	CASSLWGGSSGNTIYF	TGTGCCAGCAGTTTATGGGGGGGAAGCTCTGGAAACACCATATATTTT
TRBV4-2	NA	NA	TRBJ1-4	CASSQDLRAGLEKLFF	TGTGCCAGCAGCCAAGATTTAAGGGCAGGTCTCGAAAAACTGTTTTTT
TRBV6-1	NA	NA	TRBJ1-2	CASSEWTIYGYTF	TGTGCCAGCAGTGAGTGGACGATCTATGGCTACACCTTC
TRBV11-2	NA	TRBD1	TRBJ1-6	CASSSPDRILHF	TGTGCCAGCAGCTCCCCGGACAGGATCCTCCACTTT
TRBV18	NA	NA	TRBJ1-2	CASSSGYGYTF	TGTGCCAGCTCTTCTGGGTATGGCTACACCTTC
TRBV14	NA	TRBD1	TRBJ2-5	CASSQRQGYQETQYF	TGTGCCAGCAGCCAGCGACAGGGGTACCAAGAGACCCAGTACTTC
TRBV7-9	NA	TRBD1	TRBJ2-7	CASSVPRGTGDSYEQYF	TGTGCCAGCAGTGTCCCCCGAGGGACAGGGGACTCCTACGAGCAGTACTTC
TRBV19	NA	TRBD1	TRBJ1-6	CASSIGGTGGSPLHF	TGTGCCAGTAGTATTGGAGGGACAGGGGGATCACCCCTCCACTTT
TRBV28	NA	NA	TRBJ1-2	CASKEGMRDGYTF	TGTGCCAGCAAAGAGGGGATGAGAGATGGCTACACCTTC
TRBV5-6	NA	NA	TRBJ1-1	CASSLSALNTEAFF	TGTGCCAGCAGCTTATCAGCCTTGAACACTGAAGCTTTCTTT
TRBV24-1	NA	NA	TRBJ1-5	CATSKTANQPQHF	TGTGCCACCAGTAAGACCGCCAATCAGCCCCAGCATTTT
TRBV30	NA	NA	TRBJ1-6	CAWSVRFENSPLHF	TGTGCCTGGAGTGTACGGTTCGAGAATTCACCCCTCCACTTT
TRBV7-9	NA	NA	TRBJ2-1	CASSSERSSYNEQFF	TGTGCCAGCAGCTCAGAGAGGAGCTCCTACAATGAGCAGTTCTTC
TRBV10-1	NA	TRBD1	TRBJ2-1	CASSEGGTGDNEQFF	TGCGCCAGCAGTGAAGGGGGGACAGGAGACAATGAGCAGTTCTTC
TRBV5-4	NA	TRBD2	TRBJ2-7	CASSLELAGDEQYF	TGTGCCAGCAGCTTGGAACTAGCGGGGGACGAGCAGTACTTC
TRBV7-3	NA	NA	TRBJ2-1	CASSPNGQAGGEQFF	TGTGCCAGCAGCCCGAACGGACAGGCGGGGGGTGAGCAGTTCTTC
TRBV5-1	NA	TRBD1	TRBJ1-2	CASRHDRGDGYTF	TGCGCCAGCAGACACGACAGGGGAGATGGCTACACCTTC
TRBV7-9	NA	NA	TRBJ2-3	CASSSPWSTDTQYF	TGTGCCAGCAGCTCTCCCTGGTCGACAGATACGCAGTATTTT
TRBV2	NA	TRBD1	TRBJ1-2	CASSGPGTEPLNYGYTF	TGTGCCAGCAGTGGGCCCGGGACAGAACCCCTGAACTATGGCTACACCTTC
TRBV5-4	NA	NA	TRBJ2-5	CASRTGGQETQYF	TGTGCCAGCAGGACCGGGGGCCAAGAGACCCAGTACTTC
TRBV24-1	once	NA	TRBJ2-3	CATSDPAGGPTQYF	TGTGCCACCAGTGATCCGGCCGGCGGCCCTACGCAGTATTTT
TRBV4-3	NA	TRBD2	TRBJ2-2	CASSRGAGANTGELFF	TGCGCCAGCAGCCGAGGAGCGGGGGCGAACACCGGGGAGCTGTTTTTT
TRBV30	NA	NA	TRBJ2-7	CARTQGHEQYF	TGTGCCCGGACCCAGGGCCACGAGCAGTACTTC
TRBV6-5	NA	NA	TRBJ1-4	CASSMGGVDEKLFF	TGTGCCAGCAGCATGGGGGGGGTGGATGAAAAACTGTTTTTT
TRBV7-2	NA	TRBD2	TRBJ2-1	CASSLLGGVSYNEQFF	TGTGCCAGCAGCTTACTGGGGGGGGTTTCCTACAATGAGCAGTTCTTC
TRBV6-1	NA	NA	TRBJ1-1	CASSDSSGNFFVPEAFF	TGTGCCAGCAGTGATTCCTCAGGGAACTTTTTCGTCCCTGAAGCTTTCTTT
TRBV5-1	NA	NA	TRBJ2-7	CASSAYREAYEQYF	TGCGCCAGCAGCGCCTACAGGGAGGCCTACGAGCAGTACTTC
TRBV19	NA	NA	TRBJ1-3	CASLKLGGQPKTSGNTIYF	TGTGCCAGCCTCAAGCTAGGGGGACAACCTAAAACCTCTGGAAACACCATATATTTT
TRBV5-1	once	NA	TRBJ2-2	CASSDSTGELFF	TGCGCCAGCAGCGACAGCACCGGGGAGCTGTTTTTT
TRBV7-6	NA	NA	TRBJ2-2	CASSPLTNTGELFF	TGTGCCAGCAGTCCACTCACGAACACCGGGGAGCTGTTTTTT
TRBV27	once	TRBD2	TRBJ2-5	CASSPPGAGALETQYF	TGTGCCAGCAGTCCCCCCGGAGCGGGGGCATTAGAGACCCAGTACTTC
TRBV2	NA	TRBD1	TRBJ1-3	CASSQTGGSGNTIYF	TGTGCCAGCAGCCAGACAGGGGGAAGTGGAAACACCATATATTTT
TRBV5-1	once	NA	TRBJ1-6	CASSPGNDYSPLHF	TGCGCCAGCAGCCCAGGGAATGATTATTCACCCCTCCACTTT
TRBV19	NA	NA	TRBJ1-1	CASSITGSGATEAFF	TGTGCCAGTAGTATCACTGGCAGTGGGGCCACTGAAGCTTTCTTT
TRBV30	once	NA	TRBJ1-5	CAWARKDSNQPQHF	TGTGCCTGGGCCCGGAAGGATAGCAATCAGCCCCAGCATTTT
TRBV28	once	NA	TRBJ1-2	CASRSDGTRTF	TGTGCCAGCAGGTCTGACGGAACGAGGACCTTC
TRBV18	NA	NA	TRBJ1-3	CASSPTVLSGNTIYF	TGTGCCAGCTCACCCACGGTCCTCTCTGGAAACACCATATATTTT
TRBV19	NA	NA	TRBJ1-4	CASCPRDTATNEKLFF	TGTGCCAGTTGCCCCCGGGACACGGCAACTAATGAAAAACTGTTTTTT
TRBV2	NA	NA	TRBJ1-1	CASSFQGTTEAFF	TGTGCCAGCAGTTTTCAGGGTACGACTGAAGCTTTCTTT
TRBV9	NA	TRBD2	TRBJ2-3	CASSVDGGTDTQYF	TGTGCCAGCAGCGTAGACGGGGGGACAGATACGCAGTATTTT